The 25 T cell receptor beta chains reported below all come from one sample, sequenced in a study of molecular identifiers for immune sequencing clone quantification. TCRdb recomputed calls from the PCR reads with MiXCR, one row per CDR3 protein. The sample lists some 70,000 distinct CDR3 sequences; approximately 18% were seen once. The sample was naive CD8+ T cells from blood, with Jurkat cell RNA spiked in. The subset: FACS-sorted CD8+CD4-CCR7+CD45RA+ naive T cells. The receptors originated from a human donor in good health. Some libraries in this study had Jurkat cell RNA spiked in.

This clonotype showed up many times. The CDR3 sequence is CSARDSPLTDTQYF. CDR3 DNA sequence: TGCAGTGCTAGAGATAGCCCACTCACAGATACGCAGTATTTT. The chain combines TRBV20-1 with TRBJ2-3, with D uncertain. Germline loops: CDR1 DFQATT, CDR2 SNEGSKA (reference sequence). V was cut by 0 bases and J by 2 bases, with 9 bases left in between. The CDR3 spans 14 residues.

As to this clonotype: A clone one base away is much larger, so this may be a read error. The CDR3 bases are TGTGCCAGCAGCTTGGGGTTTGTCGGACAGGGAAATGAAAAACTGTTTTTT. Amino acid sequence: CASSLGFVGQGNEKLFF. The rearrangement links TRBV11-2 to TRBJ1-4; 8 bases align to TRBD1. Losses at the gene ends were 3 bases for V and 5 bases for J; bases not matched to a gene: 11. In germline, CDR1 is SGHAT, CDR2 FQNNGV. The CDR3 has 17 residues. The variable domain in full, with the rest retrieved from reference TRBV11-2 and TRBJ1-4, is EAGVAQSPRYKIIEKRQSVAFWCNPISGHATLYWYQQILGQGPKLLIQFQNNGVVDDSQLPKDRFSAERLKGVDSTLKIQPAKLEDSAVYLCASSLGFVGQGNEKLFFGSGTQLSVL.

The V gene is TRBV7-8, the J gene TRBJ2-1; 10 positions agree with TRBD2. The CDR3 runs to 19 residues. Germline V CDR1 and CDR2: SGHVS, FQNEAQ. The J segment lost 5 bases and the V segment lost 5 bases, leaving 18 bases of the junction unmatched. The CDR3 DNA reads as TGTGCCAGCAGCCCAGGGACAGCACTACTAGCGGGAAAACACAATGAGCAGTTCTTC. Protein sequence: CASSPGTALLAGKHNEQFF.

In its sample, this clonotype was seen once. One base away lies a much larger clone, so this may be a sequencing read error. This likely comes from a read error, as the CDR3 has no conserved phenylalanine or tryptophan at its end. The chain uses TRBV5-3 and TRBJ1-1, with 7 bases lining up with TRBD1. TRBV5-3 has ORF status, its function being uncertain. The trim removed 8 bases at V and 1 base at J, leaving 8 bases unmatched. The CDR3 has 14 residues. The CDR3 DNA reads TGTGCCAGCAGCCTAGACAGGGAGAACACTGAAGCTTTCCTT. Translated, it gives CASSLDRENTEAFL.

The chain couples TRBV12-3 or TRBV12-4 to TRBJ1-1, with D tentatively TRBD1 (5 bases). Trimming shortened V by 8 bases and J by 6 bases, and 13 bases separated the two germline ends. CDR3 length equals 12 residues. The CDR3, as DNA: TGTGCCAGCCAGGGTGGCTTGGCTGAAGCTTTCTTT. This sequence encodes CASQGGLAEAFF.

This clonotype has at least ten counts. The V call is TRBV20-1, the J call TRBJ1-5; D possibly corresponds to TRBD1 (5 bases). There are 15 residues in the CDR3. CDR1 DFQATT and CDR2 SNEGSKA come from the germline V gene (reference sequence). V lost 0 bases and J 6 bases, leaving 15 bases between the germline ends. The DNA of the CDR3 is TGCAGTGCTAGAGAAAGTCGGCAGAGGGGTCAGCCCCAGCATTTT. It codes for CSARESRQRGQPQHF.

This clonotype was recorded many times. The V call is TRBV14, the J call TRBJ2-7, with 7 bases identical to TRBD1. The CDR3 spans 18 residues. Germline V gene data show CDR1 as SGHDN and CDR2 as FVKESK. J lost 0 bases, V lost 4 bases, and 15 bases had no gene match. In nucleotides, the CDR3 is TGTGCCAGCAGCCCTCGGTACCTAATACAGGGGTCCTCCTACGAGCAGTACTTC. Protein product: CASSPRYLIQGSSYEQYF. Supplemented by reference TRBV14 and TRBJ2-7, the full variable domain reads EAGVTQFPSHSVIEKGQTVTLRCDPISGHDNLYWYRRVMGKEIKFLLHFVKESKQDESGMPNNRFLAERTGGTYSTLKVQPAELEDSGVYFCASSPRYLIQGSSYEQYFGPGTRLTVT.

This clonotype was seen at least ten times. This chain connects TRBV20-1 to TRBJ2-3; 14 nucleotides agree with TRBD2. Germline V lookup: CDR1 DFQATT, CDR2 SNEGSKA (reference sequence). With 6 bases clipped from V and 4 bases from J, the junction kept 3 bases outside the gene matches. This CDR3 comprises 14 residues. The CDR3 loop is CSAPGLAGADTQYF. The CDR3 DNA reads TGCAGTGCCCCGGGACTAGCGGGAGCAGATACGCAGTATTTT.

The table lists this clonotype with a few counts. The V and J genes are TRBV7-9 and TRBJ2-3; D might be TRBD2 (5 bases). Trimming took 5 bases from V and 2 from J, leaving 14 bases between them. The CDR3 covers 15 residues. The germline CDR1 and CDR2 sequences are SEHNR and FQNEAQ (reference sequence). In nucleotides, the CDR3 is TGTGCCAGCAGCCAACTAGGTCCCCCCACAGATACGCAGTATTTT. As protein: CASSQLGPPTDTQYF.

The genes are TRBV30 and TRBJ2-7, with TRBD2 matching over 14 bases. The CDR3 extends over 15 amino acids. Germline CDR1 and CDR2: GTSNPN and SVGIG (reference sequence). With V trimmed by 0 bases and J by 6 bases, 4 bases remained unmatched. In DNA, the CDR3 is TGTGCCTGGAGTGTCGGGACTAGCGGGAGTAGCGAGCAGTACTTC. Translating it yields CAWSVGTSGSSEQYF.

This clonotype has ten or more counts. The rearrangement links TRBV24-1 to TRBJ2-1; TRBD2 might be the D (5 bases). This CDR3 spans 13 amino acids. Per the germline V gene, CDR1 is KGHDR and CDR2 is SFDVKD. V lost 7 bases to trimming and J lost 7 bases, with 13 bases between them. DNA of the CDR3: TGTGCCACCAGCCCTAGGACTGGAAATGAGCAGTTCTTC. This gives the protein CATSPRTGNEQFF.

This clonotype appeared a few times. The gene calls are TRBV2 and TRBJ2-7, with 8 bases identical to TRBD1. The junction had 7 bases not matched to a gene; V was cut back by 4 bases and J by 5 bases. The CDR3 runs to 14 residues. Germline V gene lookup returns CDR1 SNHLY and CDR2 FYNNEI. CDR3 in amino acids: CASSGGQGINEQYF. The CDR3 bases are TGTGCCAGCAGTGGCGGACAGGGTATCAACGAGCAGTACTTC. The complete variable domain, with remaining parts taken from reference TRBV2 and TRBJ2-7, reads EPEVTQTPSHQVTQMGQEVILRCVPISNHLYFYWYRQILGQKVEFLVSFYNNEISEKSEIFDDQFSVERPDGSNFTLKIRSTKLEDSAMYFCASSGGQGINEQYFGPGTRLTVT.

In the case of this clonotype: A much larger clone sits a single nucleotide away, making a read error possible. This chain uses TRBV5-1 with TRBJ2-1; D is unclear. This CDR3 is built from 14 residues. Germline-derived CDR1 and CDR2 are SGHRS and YFSETQ. CDR3 DNA: TGCGCCAGCAGCTTGCGGCGGAATTACAGTGAGCAGTTCTTC. It specifies CASSLRRNYSEQFF.

There are many counts of this clonotype. The rearrangement uses TRBV6-2 or TRBV6-3 and TRBJ2-1; perhaps TRBD2 as D (5 bases). This CDR3 has 14 amino acids. Germline-derived CDR1 and CDR2 are MNHEY and SVGEGT. V gave up 7 bases and J gave up 10 bases, with 20 bases separating them. Here the CDR3 DNA reads TGTGCCAGCACCGACCAGCTACTAGGGCCGGAGCAGTTCTTC. It translates to CASTDQLLGPEQFF.

This clonotype was detected many times. The CDR3 loop reads CASSQPGSNEKLFF. The CDR3 region has the DNA TGTGCCAGCAGCCAACCGGGATCAAATGAAAAACTGTTTTTT. The chain recombines TRBV11-2 with TRBJ1-4; D ambiguous. V dropped 5 bases and J dropped 5 bases, with 12 bases sitting between them. The CDR3 sequence is 14 residues long. Per the germline V gene, CDR1 is SGHAT and CDR2 is FQNNGV.

As DNA, the CDR3 is TGTGCCAGCAGCTTAACGGGACAGGGCTACGAGCAGTACTTC. Amino acids: CASSLTGQGYEQYF. The chain carries TRBV11-2 and TRBJ2-7, with TRBD1 matching 9 bases. The CDR3 is 14 residues long. V trimming: 2 bases; J trimming: 3 bases; junction bases outside the gene matches: 2. Germline V CDR1 and CDR2: SGHAT, FQNNGV.

This clonotype was seen many times. The rearrangement uses TRBV28 and TRBJ2-3; 8 positions match TRBD2. V shed 10 bases and J 1 base; nucleotides not matched to a gene: 10. This CDR3 has 15 residues. Germline-derived CDR1 and CDR2 are MDHEN and SYDVKM. In DNA, the CDR3 is TGTGCCATCTCCTGGGGGCGGGAGGGCACAGATACGCAGTATTTT. It encodes CAISWGREGTDTQYF.

The table lists this clonotype with many counts. The CDR3 region has the DNA TGTGCCAGCAGAGATCACTGGACTAGCGGGAGGGCGGAGAGCACAGATACGCAGTATTTT. This codes for CASRDHWTSGRAESTDTQYF. J is TRBJ2-3 and V is TRBV2, with 15 nucleotides matching TRBD2. CDR1 is SNHLY and CDR2 is FYNNEI in the germline V gene. Trimming removed 6 bases from V and 0 bases from J; junction bases left unmatched: 13. The CDR3 is 20 amino acids.

This clonotype has more than one count but fewer than ten. V and J are TRBV6-2 or TRBV6-3 and TRBJ2-7; D is unresolved. V was pared by 0 bases and J by 2 bases, with 5 bases between. Germline values: CDR1 MNHEY, CDR2 SVGEGT. The CDR3 totals 13 residues. The DNA for the CDR3 is TGTGCCAGCAGTTACTCGAGACCCTACGAGCAGTACTTC. Amino acid sequence: CASSYSRPYEQYF.

This clonotype was counted ten times or more. The chain uses TRBV11-2 and TRBJ2-3; either TRBD1 or TRBD2 may fit D (5 bases each). V gave up 5 bases and J gave up 4 bases, with 10 bases separating them. The CDR3 sequence is 13 residues long. Germline values: CDR1 SGHAT, CDR2 FQNNGV. CDR3 region: CASSGHSADTQYF. The CDR3 DNA sequence: TGTGCCAGCAGCGGACATAGCGCAGATACGCAGTATTTT.

This clonotype appeared many times. This chain links TRBV29-1 with TRBJ2-5; D remains ambiguous. The CDR3 has 14 residues. Trimming took off 0 bases at V and 5 bases at J, with 13 bases between the two ends. Germline V gene sequence: CDR1 SQVTM, CDR2 ANQGSEA. This CDR3 is CSVEEPRQEETQYF. The CDR3 nucleotides read TGCAGCGTTGAAGAACCGAGGCAGGAGGAGACCCAGTACTTC.

This clonotype was seen ten or more times. The rearrangement links TRBV30 to TRBJ1-2; no firm D call. V was clipped by 2 bases and J by 4 bases, with 11 bases between them. The germline V gene encodes CDR1 GTSNPN and CDR2 SVGIG (reference sequence). The length of the CDR3 is 13 residues. The CDR3 nucleotides read TGTGCCTGGAGTCCGGCCGGAGCCTATGGCTACACCTTC. Translating it yields CAWSPAGAYGYTF.

This clonotype showed up many times. The chain joins TRBV3-1 to TRBJ1-5; a weak D match, TRBD1 (5 bases). Germline CDR1 reads LGHDT; CDR2 reads YNNKEL (reference sequence). The CDR3 spans 17 residues. Trimming cost V 2 bases and J 0 bases, with 14 bases left between them. In DNA, the CDR3 is TGTGCCAGCAGCCAATCGGGCACGGGGGATAGCAATCAGCCCCAGCATTTT. The encoded protein is CASSQSGTGDSNQPQHF.

The V call is TRBV2, the J call TRBJ2-7; TRBD1 might be the D (6 bases). Germline loops: CDR1 SNHLY, CDR2 FYNNEI. V shed 10 bases and J shed 5 bases, with 21 bases lying between them. The CDR3 contains 14 residues. This CDR3 reads CATRGEQGNNEQYF. CDR3 DNA sequence: TGTGCCACCCGAGGCGAGCAGGGGAACAACGAGCAGTACTTC.

This clonotype appeared many times. This chain links TRBV12-3 or TRBV12-4 with TRBJ2-2; no reliable D call. Trimming pared 5 bases from V and 6 bases from J, leaving 4 bases between. The CDR3 has 11 residues. The CDR3 nucleotides are TGTGCCAGCAGTCCTCCCGGGGAGCTGTTTTTT. Protein product: CASSPPGELFF.